This TCR beta chain derives from a study of blood T cell repertoires in COVID-19 (dated by TCRdb to about 2020). About the study as a whole: Collaborator samples came from the United States, Italy and Spain and covered acute and convalescent phases of COVID-19. Nearly every sample came with metadata listing a de-identified subject ID, COVID-19 status, age in years and sex. The repertoires were made available in a free public database intended to serve as a resource for research on the immune response to SARS-CoV-2. Where HLA class I and class II types were available, the types were taken from metadata supplied by the sample provider, not from assay-based typing. Subjects who had been exposed to COVID-19, were actively infected with it, or had recovered from it provided the deeply sampled blood TCRbeta repertoires that made up the dataset. The prospective study material was composed of cDNA or gDNA derived from T cells, B-cell-depleted T cells, or PBMCs. Samples were obtained from the ongoing ImmuneRACE study (first 160 participants) and from some 1,200 subjects provided by 6 global collaborators. Paper-wide results and their limitations: How much clinical and demographic metadata was included differed by source and by participant, and the metadata was provided uncurated.

This clone was seen a single time. This clone's antigen is unknown. No much larger clone is present one base from it, and per-base qualities are unavailable. TCRbeta CDR3 regions were amplified from genomic DNA by means of the immunoSEQ Assay, a bias-controlled multiplex PCR. On the authors' methods: The number of nucleated cells in each sample was estimated by amplification of reference gene primers within the assay. To quantify the absolute abundance of each unique TCRbeta CDR3 rearrangement, sequence reads were collapsed and filtered. For each sample, productive Simpson clonality was calculated as the square root of Simpson's diversity index across productive rearrangements. As stored in TCRdb, this immuneACCESS dataset retains in-frame rearrangements with V and J assigned. A fraction of the clones does not appear; measured against another copy, unresolved V genes explain less than half of the discrepancy, and the remainder lacks a known reason. V and J calls and clone size are given by that table; D and trimming were obtained from the DNA. The table for this sample lists about 30,000 clones; 88% of them were counted only once. Roughly 26% of the sample rests with the top ten.

V is cut back by 8 bases and J by 0 bases, with 12 bases in the junction unmatched. Looking up the germline V gene yields CDR1 SNHLY and CDR2 FYNNEI. From cysteine to phenylalanine, the CDR3 is 17 amino acids long. The entry retains the CDR3 DNA only, 51 bases that are in frame from base 1. The collaborating institutions used their own protocols to collect whole blood in K2EDTA tubes. Collaborator samples were shipped for TCRbeta analysis as frozen whole blood, isolated PBMCs, or DNA extracted from either sample type. The V gene is TRBV2 and the J gene is TRBJ1-5, and TRBD1 aligns with 8 junction nucleotides. The sequenced material came from peripheral blood. The sequence came from a human donor in a cohort sampled during active COVID-19. The CDR3 is CASGGGDRGYSNQPQHF. The DNA reads as follows: TGTGCCAGCGGGGGGGGTGACAGGGGTTATAGCAATCAGCCCCAGCATTTT.